Below, one T cell receptor (beta chain) is given with its context. Germline CDR1 SGHDN, CDR2 FVKESK. This CDR3 spans 14 amino acids. V lost 4 bases, J lost 0 bases, and 6 bases lay in between. This table comes from immunoSEQ multiplex PCR, and its TCRdb copy is limited to in-frame clones, with some not included. The table has around 100,000 clones, just over 95% seen once. The data stem from a study of technical replicates of blood from a few donors. The rearrangement uses TRBV14 and TRBJ1-4; D gene unclear. This TCR was sampled from a human donor in good health. Sequenced material: T cells isolated from PBMCs. CDR3 nucleotides: TGTGCCAGCAGCCCGACTGCAACTAATGAAAAACTGTTTTTT. It yields the protein CASSPTATNEKLFF.